These 25 T cell receptor beta chains originate from one sample sequenced in a study of blood T cell repertoires in COVID-19. Sequencing was performed with immunoSEQ multiplex PCR; in TCRdb, only in-frame clones are kept and a portion is missing. The profile shows more than 75,000 clones, roughly 82% of them singletons. The sample was peripheral blood. Receptor source: a man in his sixties with acute or convalescent COVID-19.

The chain carries TRBV7-6 and TRBJ2-1, with no clear D. CDR3 length: 20 amino acids. Deletions cut 2 bases from V and 0 bases from J, with 23 bases between. Germline CDR1 SGHVS, CDR2 FNYEAQ. The CDR3 nucleotides are TGTGCCAGCAGCTTAATTGGTAGGATAGGCGGTTCTAGCTCCTACAATGAGCAGTTCTTC. Protein sequence: CASSLIGRIGGSSSYNEQFF.

The chain uses TRBV2 and TRBJ1-1; the D gene is possibly TRBD1 (5 bases). Per germline, CDR1 SNHLY and CDR2 FYNNEI. Deletions cut 11 bases from V and 4 bases from J, with 11 bases between. This CDR3 contains 11 residues. The DNA of the CDR3 is TGTGCCGGAAGCGGGGGCACTGAAGCTTTCTTT. Translated: CAGSGGTEAFF.

The V call is TRBV9, the J call TRBJ1-1, with unresolved D. CDR1 SGDLS and CDR2 YYNGEE come from the germline V gene. The CDR3 consists of 15 residues. V was trimmed by 0 bases and J by 1 base, leaving 10 bases between them. CDR3 DNA: TGTGCCAGCAGCGTAGCTAAAGAGTCGAACACTGAAGCTTTCTTT. This encodes CASSVAKESNTEAFF.

The chain is built from TRBV12-3 or TRBV12-4 and TRBJ1-6; D uncertain. Trimming stripped 6 bases from V and 10 bases from J, with 13 bases between. This CDR3 is built from 13 residues. CDR3 residues: CASRLNTRSPLHF. The DNA for the CDR3 is TGTGCCAGCAGATTAAATACGAGGTCACCCCTCCACTTT.

The chain carries TRBV5-1 and TRBJ1-1; D is undetermined. The CDR3 contains 13 residues. The germline V and J ends were trimmed by 0 bases and 5 bases, with 8 bases remaining between them. The V gene's germline CDR1 is SGHRS and CDR2 YFSETQ. CDR3: CASSLAGRTEAFF. The CDR3 region has the DNA TGCGCCAGCAGCTTGGCCGGTAGAACTGAAGCTTTCTTT. The complete variable domain, with remaining parts taken from reference TRBV5-1 and TRBJ1-1, reads KAGVTQTPRYLIKTRGQQVTLSCSPISGHRSVSWYQQTPGQGLQFLFEYFSETQRNKGNFPGRFSGRQFSNSRSEMNVSTLELGDSALYLCASSLAGRTEAFFGQGTRLTVV.

This clone was seen only a few times. The chain links TRBV19 to TRBJ2-5; 11 bases agree with TRBD2. Germline CDR1 LNHDA, CDR2 SQIVND (reference sequence). V was clipped by 6 bases and J by 1 base; unmatched bases: 10. This CDR3 is built from 17 residues. CDR3 sequence (DNA): TGTGCCAGTAGCCTGGCCCCTAGCGGGGGGCCCCAAGAGACCCAGTACTTC. Translation: CASSLAPSGGPQETQYF.

This chain links TRBV7-9 with TRBJ2-1; 7 nucleotides line up with TRBD1. Germline lookup yields CDR1 SEHNR and CDR2 FQNEAQ (reference sequence). The CDR3 is 14 residues long. V gave up 5 bases and J gave up 4 bases; unmatched junction bases: 5. For the CDR3, the DNA is TGTGCCAGCAGCCCCCCAGGGGGATACAATGAGCAGTTCTTC. Amino acids: CASSPPGGYNEQFF. The full variable domain, in which reference TRBV7-9 and TRBJ2-1 provide the parts outside the CDR3, is DTGVSQNPRHKITKRGQNVTFRCDPISEHNRLYWYRQTLGQGPEFLTYFQNEAQLEKSRLLSDRFSAERPKGSFSTLEIQRTEQGDSAMYLCASSPPGGYNEQFFGPGTRLTVL.

The chain is built from TRBV6-6 and TRBJ1-5; D might be TRBD1 (6 bases). The germline V gene has CDR1 MNHNY and CDR2 SVGAGI (reference sequence). CDR3 length equals 15 residues. V lost 5 bases to trimming and J lost 1 base, with 12 bases between them. The CDR3 sequence is CASSGWTASNQPQHF. The CDR3, as DNA: TGTGCCAGCAGTGGTTGGACAGCAAGCAATCAGCCCCAGCATTTT.

The V call is TRBV28, the J call TRBJ1-4; D possibly corresponds to TRBD1 (5 bases). Trimming left V 6 bases short and J 8 bases short, with 16 bases between. Looked up from germline, CDR1 is MDHEN and CDR2 is SYDVKM. The CDR3 has 14 residues. The CDR3 DNA sequence: TGTGCCAGCAGAAGTCGAGGGGAGGGAGAAAAACTGTTTTTT. Protein sequence: CASRSRGEGEKLFF.

V and J are TRBV5-4 and TRBJ2-1; 7 bases agree with TRBD1. Trimming cost V 0 bases and J 7 bases; bases outside gene matches: 7. Germline V gives CDR1 SGHNT, CDR2 YYREEE (reference sequence). This CDR3 spans 15 amino acids. The CDR3 coding sequence is TGTGCCAGCAGCTTGGGGGGACAGCTTGGAAATGAGCAGTTCTTC. It codes for CASSLGGQLGNEQFF.

This chain connects TRBV4-2 to TRBJ1-1, with 12 bases aligning to TRBD1. Germline V CDR1 and CDR2: LGHNA, YNFKEQ. CDR3 size: 16 residues. The V gene end was trimmed by 4 bases and the J gene end by 4 bases; junction bases not matched to a gene: 7. The CDR3 sequence is CASSPGDRGRSTEAFF. DNA for the CDR3: TGTGCCAGCAGCCCGGGGGACAGGGGGCGGAGCACTGAAGCTTTCTTT.

The rearrangement links TRBV5-1 to TRBJ1-5; the match to TRBD1 covers 8 bases. The CDR3 totals 14 residues. Germline CDR1 reads SGHRS; CDR2 reads YFSETQ. Trimming took 4 bases from V and 5 from J; bases not matched to a gene: 5. CDR3 DNA: TGCGCCAGCAGCACCGGACAGGGCGATCAGCCCCAGCATTTT. Its protein is CASSTGQGDQPQHF.

The J gene is TRBJ1-2, the V gene TRBV13, with 8 bases fitting TRBD1. V dropped 4 bases and J dropped 4; count of bases not matched to a gene: 5. Germline V gene lookup returns CDR1 PRHDT and CDR2 FYEKMQ (reference sequence). CDR3 length equals 14 residues. Written as DNA, the CDR3 is TGTGCCAGCAGCTCCGGACAGGGTGGCTATGGCTACACCTTC. Residues: CASSSGQGGYGYTF.

The V and J genes are TRBV14 and TRBJ1-4; D is undetermined. This CDR3 has 14 amino acids. Germline CDR1 SGHDN, CDR2 FVKESK. The V gene lost 2 bases and the J gene lost 3 bases, with 7 bases spanning the gap. CDR3 coding DNA: TGTGCCAGCAGCCAAATCCGGGCTAATGAAAAACTGTTTTTT. Its translation is CASSQIRANEKLFF.

This clone was detected once. The chain uses TRBV5-1 and TRBJ2-7; 10 bases align to TRBD1. V was clipped by 3 bases and J by 0 bases; unmatched bases: 6. Germline loops: CDR1 SGHRS, CDR2 YFSETQ. This CDR3 is built from 16 residues. CDR3 amino acids: CASSSPGTGVSYEQYF. CDR3 DNA: TGCGCCAGCAGCTCCCCTGGGACAGGGGTCTCCTACGAGCAGTACTTC.

The V call is TRBV3-1 (or the pseudogene TRBV3-2), the J call TRBJ1-5, with no clear D. The CDR3 is 15 amino acids. Germline V CDR1 and CDR2: LGHDT, YNNKEL (reference sequence). V lost 3 bases to trimming and J lost 5 bases, with 14 bases between them. Written as DNA, the CDR3 is TGTGCCAGCAGCCAGGACTTCTATGAGGATCAGCCCCAGCATTTT. Protein: CASSQDFYEDQPQHF.

V and J are TRBV9 and TRBJ2-5; 7 bases are a match to TRBD2. V was clipped by 4 bases and J by 5 bases; unmatched bases: 5. CDR1 is SGDLS and CDR2 is YYNGEE in the germline V gene. The CDR3 runs 13 residues. DNA of the CDR3: TGTGCCAGCAGCCCTGCTAGCGGCGAGACCCAGTACTTC. It encodes CASSPASGETQYF.

The chain combines TRBV6-5 with TRBJ2-5; 7 bases are a match to TRBD2. Trimming at V came to 2 bases and at J to 13 bases, leaving 13 bases not matched to a gene. Germline V gene sequence: CDR1 MNHEY, CDR2 SVGAGI. This CDR3 contains 14 residues. The CDR3 nucleotides read TGTGCCAGCAGTTACGGAACCAATAGCGGGTCACGGTACTTC. This codes for CASSYGTNSGSRYF.

V and J are TRBV19 and TRBJ1-1, with 12 bases fitting TRBD1. V dropped 3 bases and J dropped 5; count of bases not matched to a gene: 7. This CDR3 is built from 16 residues. Germline assignment: CDR1 LNHDA and CDR2 SQIVND (reference sequence). The CDR3 loop reads CASSIPGQGAMTEAFF. The DNA for the CDR3 is TGTGCCAGTAGTATCCCGGGACAGGGGGCGATGACTGAAGCTTTCTTT.

The gene calls are TRBV6-4 and TRBJ2-1; 9 positions agree with TRBD1. Unmatched junction bases numbered 5, after V lost 6 bases and J lost 2 bases. CDR1 and CDR2 (germline): MRHNA, SNTAGT. CDR3 length: 15 amino acids. The chain's CDR3 is CASSRGTGTYNEQFF. The CDR3 DNA sequence: TGTGCCAGCAGCAGAGGGACAGGGACCTACAATGAGCAGTTCTTC.

The chain employs TRBV28 and TRBJ2-7; 10 positions match TRBD2. The CDR3 spans 16 residues. J gave up 0 bases and V 4 bases, and 6 bases lay outside the gene matches. Germline assignment: CDR1 MDHEN and CDR2 SYDVKM. This chain's CDR3 is CASSSPASGSSYEQYV. DNA for the CDR3: TGTGCCAGCAGTTCCCCCGCTAGCGGGAGCTCCTACGAGCAGTACGTC.

The CDR3 loop reads CASIRGVGKNTGELFF. As DNA, the CDR3 is TGTGCCAGCATCCGGGGGGTGGGGAAGAACACCGGGGAGCTGTTTTTT. The chain has TRBV6-6 and TRBJ2-2; 7 nucleotides match TRBD2. Germline CDR1 is MNHNY and CDR2 is SVGAGI (reference sequence). J gave up 1 base and V 7 bases, and 9 bases lay outside the gene matches. The CDR3 loop spans 16 amino acids.

This clone was observed a few times. This chain joins TRBV18 and TRBJ2-2, with D tentatively TRBD2 (6 bases). V shed 1 base and J shed 5 bases, with 11 bases lying between them. The CDR3 totals 15 residues. Looked up from germline, CDR1 is KGHSH and CDR2 is LQKENI. The CDR3 loop is CASSPLAGPTGELFF. CDR3 in DNA: TGTGCCAGCTCACCACTCGCGGGGCCGACCGGGGAGCTGTTTTTT.

V is TRBV18 and J is TRBJ2-1, with 9 bases aligning to TRBD2. This CDR3 is built from 15 residues. The J segment lost 12 bases and the V segment lost 3 bases, leaving 12 bases of the junction unmatched. CDR1 is KGHSH and CDR2 is LQKENI in the germline V gene. CDR3 in DNA: TGTGCCAGCTCACCCTCGTCTAGCGGGGTCCGGTTGCAGTTCTTC. Translating gives CASSPSSSGVRLQFF.

On this clone: The junction departs from germline at one end; a sequencing error may be responsible. The chain is built from TRBV10-3 and TRBJ2-3; D not resolved. The CDR3 has 12 residues. Germline CDR1 ENHRY, CDR2 SYGVKD. CDR3 residues: CAISESARTQYF. Here the CDR3 DNA reads TGTGCCATCAGCGAGTCGGCCCGTACGCAGTATTTT.